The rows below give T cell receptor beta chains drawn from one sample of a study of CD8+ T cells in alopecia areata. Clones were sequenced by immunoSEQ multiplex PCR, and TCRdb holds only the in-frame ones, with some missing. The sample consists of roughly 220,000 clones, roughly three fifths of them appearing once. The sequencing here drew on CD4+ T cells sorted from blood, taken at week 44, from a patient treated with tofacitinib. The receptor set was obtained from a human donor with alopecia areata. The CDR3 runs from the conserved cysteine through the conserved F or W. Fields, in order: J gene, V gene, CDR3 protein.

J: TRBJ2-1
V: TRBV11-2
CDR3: CASSLDGAGRGNEQFF

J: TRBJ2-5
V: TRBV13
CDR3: CASSSPRDFMIQYF

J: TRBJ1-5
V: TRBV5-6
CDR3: CASSLSLNQPQHF

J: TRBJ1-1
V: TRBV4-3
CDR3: CASSQSGRTEAFF

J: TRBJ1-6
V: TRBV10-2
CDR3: CASRRAGTGNSPLHF

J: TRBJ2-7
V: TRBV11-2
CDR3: CASSFGQIYEQYF

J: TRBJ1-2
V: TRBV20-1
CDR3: CSASGSGYTF

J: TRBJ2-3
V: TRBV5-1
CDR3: CASSVRDPENTQYF

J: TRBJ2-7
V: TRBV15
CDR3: CATSRDTTVSYEQYF

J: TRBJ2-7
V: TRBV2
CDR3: CASSVMNEQYF

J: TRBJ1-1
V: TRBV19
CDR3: CASSIRMDTEAFF

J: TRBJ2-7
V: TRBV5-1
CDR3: CASSPGTGFSYEQYF

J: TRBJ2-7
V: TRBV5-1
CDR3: CASSDETLYEQYF

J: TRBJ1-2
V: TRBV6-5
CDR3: CASTRGLRYGYTF

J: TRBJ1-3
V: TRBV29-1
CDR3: CSVVVYSGNTIYF

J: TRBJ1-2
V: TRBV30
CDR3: CAWGLGAGYTF

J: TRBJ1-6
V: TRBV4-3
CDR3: CASSPGTRGTSSPLHF

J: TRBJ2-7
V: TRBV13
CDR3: CASSLVREQYF

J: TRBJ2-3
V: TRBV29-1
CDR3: CSILAGASDTQYF

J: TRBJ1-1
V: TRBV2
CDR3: CASSDLPAGEAFF

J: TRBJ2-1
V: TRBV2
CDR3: CASRASGGPYNEQFF

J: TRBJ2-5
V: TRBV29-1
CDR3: CSASTAGLETQYF

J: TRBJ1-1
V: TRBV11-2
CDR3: CASSLDRVFRPEAFF

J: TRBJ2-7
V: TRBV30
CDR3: CAWSRVAGARLEQYF

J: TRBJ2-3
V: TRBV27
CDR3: CASSLGTGAAVSTDTQYF

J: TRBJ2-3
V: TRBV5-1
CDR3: CASSLGTSGGRDTQYF

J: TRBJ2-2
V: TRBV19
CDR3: CASRTGTGELFF

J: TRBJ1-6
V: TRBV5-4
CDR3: CASSRGQGLTYNSPLHF

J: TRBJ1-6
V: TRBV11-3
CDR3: CASSLNAGPLHF

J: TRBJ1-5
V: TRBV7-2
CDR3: CASSLVGPDTQPQHF

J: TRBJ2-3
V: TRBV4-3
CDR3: CASSRSKGLQATQYF

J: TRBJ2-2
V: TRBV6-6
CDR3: CASSYSSNTGELFF

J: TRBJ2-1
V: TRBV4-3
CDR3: CASSQDRGGYNEQFF

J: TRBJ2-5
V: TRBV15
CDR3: CATSSEPSGAETQYF

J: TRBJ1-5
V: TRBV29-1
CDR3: CSVRTGGNQPQHF

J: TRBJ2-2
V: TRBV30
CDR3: CAWRFVDRDTGELFF

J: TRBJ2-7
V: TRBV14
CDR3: CASSGLAGAHQYF

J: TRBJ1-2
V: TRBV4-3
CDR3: CASSQEAGRDYGYTF

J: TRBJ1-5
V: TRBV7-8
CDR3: CASSLGYRDRDNQPQHF

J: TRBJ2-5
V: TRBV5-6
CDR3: CASSPGPGLETQYF

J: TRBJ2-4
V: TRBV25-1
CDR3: CASSESGSKNIQYF

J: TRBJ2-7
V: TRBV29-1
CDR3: CSVEGNDHEQYF